This entry describes one T cell receptor (beta chain). Its antigen remains unidentified. The sample is drawn from a study of human thymus T cells. Whole-study results and caveats: The authors found apparently biased V and J gene usage in thymic and blood repertoires. There were highly overlapping thymic repertoires among unrelated individuals, as related research reported.

TCRdb's table, derived via immunoSEQ multiplex PCR, lists solely in-frame clones and lacks some. The data contain tens of thousands of clones, roughly 95% of them seen just once; the ten biggest clones take up 0.03% to 0.035%. This CDR3 has 15 amino acids. V was trimmed by 0 bases and J by 7 bases, leaving 13 bases between them. Per germline, CDR1 MGHRA and CDR2 YSYEKL. Thymic tissue was derived from resections collected during corrective heart surgery. The source material was thymus tissue. This sequence joins TRBV4-1 and TRBJ1-5; D not certain. This clonotype was sampled from a girl under three years old with a congenital heart defect but otherwise immunologically healthy. CDR3: CASSQDQMSYQPQHF. The CDR3 bases are TGCGCCAGCAGCCAAGATCAGATGAGCTACCAGCCCCAGCATTTT.